The clone carrying this T cell receptor beta chain showed up just a few times. This entry belongs to a study of OX40 agonist ivuxolimab in advanced cancers. Across the whole study: Treatment of patients was with ivuxolimab, an agonistic anti-OX40 (CD134) antibody.

Repertoires were generated with immunoSEQ multiplex PCR, while TCRdb's copy carries only in-frame clones and drops some. Here the sample spans tens of thousands of clones, roughly nine tenths being singletons. V was clipped by 3 bases and J by 8 bases; unmatched bases: 8. The length of the CDR3 is 14 residues. Germline CDR1 SGHRS, CDR2 YFSETQ. The source is an adult with an advanced solid tumor such as melanoma, head and neck, liver or kidney cancer. This sequence joins TRBV5-1 and TRBJ1-2; 9 bases agree with TRBD1. The sample was CD4+ or CD8+ T cells sorted from blood, taken in a trial of the OX40 agonist ivuxolimab. In DNA, the CDR3 is TGCGCCAGCAGCTCACTGACAGGGGGTCTCGGCTACACCTTC. It yields the protein CASSSLTGGLGYTF.